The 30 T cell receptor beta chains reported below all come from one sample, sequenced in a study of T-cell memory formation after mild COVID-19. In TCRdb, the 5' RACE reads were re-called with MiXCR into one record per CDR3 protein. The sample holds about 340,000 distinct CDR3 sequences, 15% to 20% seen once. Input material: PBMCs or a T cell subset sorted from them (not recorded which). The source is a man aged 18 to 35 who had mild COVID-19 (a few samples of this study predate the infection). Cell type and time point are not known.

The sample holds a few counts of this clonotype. The CDR3 nucleotides read TGTGCCAGCAGCGATGACAGATACAATGAGCAGTTCTTC. Translated: CASSDDRYNEQFF. V usage is TRBV7-2 and J usage is TRBJ2-1, with D perhaps matching TRBD1 (5 bases). Trimming stripped 5 bases from V and 4 bases from J, with 9 bases between. The V gene's germline CDR1 is SGHTA and CDR2 FQGNSA. This CDR3 contains 13 residues.

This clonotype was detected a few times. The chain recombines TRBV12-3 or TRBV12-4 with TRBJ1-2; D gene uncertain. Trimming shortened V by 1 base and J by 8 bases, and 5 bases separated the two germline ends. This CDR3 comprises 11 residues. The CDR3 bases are TGTGCCAGCAGTTTAGTAGGGGGCTACACCTTC. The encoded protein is CASSLVGGYTF.

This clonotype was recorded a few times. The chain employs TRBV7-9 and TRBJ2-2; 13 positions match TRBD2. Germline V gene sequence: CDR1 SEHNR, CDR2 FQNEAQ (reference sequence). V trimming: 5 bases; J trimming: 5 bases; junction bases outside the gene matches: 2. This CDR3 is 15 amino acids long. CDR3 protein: CASSAGLAGTGELFF. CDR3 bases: TGTGCCAGCAGCGCGGGACTAGCGGGAACCGGGGAGCTGTTTTTT.

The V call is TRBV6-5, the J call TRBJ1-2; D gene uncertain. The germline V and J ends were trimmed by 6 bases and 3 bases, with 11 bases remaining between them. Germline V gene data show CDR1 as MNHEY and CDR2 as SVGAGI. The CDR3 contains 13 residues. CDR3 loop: CASSGRLDYGYTF. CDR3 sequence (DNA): TGTGCCAGCAGCGGAAGATTAGACTATGGCTACACCTTC.

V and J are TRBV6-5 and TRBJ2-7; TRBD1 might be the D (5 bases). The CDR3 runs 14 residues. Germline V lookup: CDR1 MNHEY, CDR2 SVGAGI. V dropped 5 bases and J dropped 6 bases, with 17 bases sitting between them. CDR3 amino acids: CASSRTSFRGEQYF. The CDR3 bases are TGTGCCAGCAGTCGAACCTCCTTTAGGGGCGAGCAGTACTTC.

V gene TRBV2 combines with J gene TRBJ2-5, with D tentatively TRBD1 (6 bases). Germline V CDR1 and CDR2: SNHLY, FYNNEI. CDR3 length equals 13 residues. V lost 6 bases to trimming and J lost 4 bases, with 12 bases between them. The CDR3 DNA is TGTGCCAGCAGGCAGGGGATGGGAGAGACCCAGTACTTC. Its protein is CASRQGMGETQYF. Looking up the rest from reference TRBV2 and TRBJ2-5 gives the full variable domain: EPEVTQTPSHQVTQMGQEVILRCVPISNHLYFYWYRQILGQKVEFLVSFYNNEISEKSEIFDDQFSVERPDGSNFTLKIRSTKLEDSAMYFCASRQGMGETQYFGPGTRLLVL.

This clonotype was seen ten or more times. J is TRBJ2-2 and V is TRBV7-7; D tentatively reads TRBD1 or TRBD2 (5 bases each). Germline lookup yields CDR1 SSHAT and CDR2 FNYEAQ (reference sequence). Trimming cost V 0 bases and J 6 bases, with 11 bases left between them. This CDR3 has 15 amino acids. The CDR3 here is CASSLAGLAPGELFF. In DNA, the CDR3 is TGTGCCAGCAGCTTAGCGGGGCTAGCTCCCGGGGAGCTGTTTTTT.

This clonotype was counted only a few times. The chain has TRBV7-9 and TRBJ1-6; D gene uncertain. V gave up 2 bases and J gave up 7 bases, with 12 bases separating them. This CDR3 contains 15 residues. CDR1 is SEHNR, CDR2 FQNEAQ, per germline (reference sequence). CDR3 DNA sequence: TGTGCCAGCAGCTTATTTTCGGGAGGGAATTCACCCCTCCACTTT. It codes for CASSLFSGGNSPLHF.

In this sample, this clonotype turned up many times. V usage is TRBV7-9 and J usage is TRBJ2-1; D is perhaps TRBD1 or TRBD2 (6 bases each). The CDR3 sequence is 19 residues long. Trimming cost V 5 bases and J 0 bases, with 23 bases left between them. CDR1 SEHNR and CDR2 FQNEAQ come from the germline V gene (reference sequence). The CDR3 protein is CASSPRDGTGASSYNEQFF. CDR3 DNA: TGTGCCAGCAGCCCACGCGACGGTACGGGGGCCAGCTCCTACAATGAGCAGTTCTTC.

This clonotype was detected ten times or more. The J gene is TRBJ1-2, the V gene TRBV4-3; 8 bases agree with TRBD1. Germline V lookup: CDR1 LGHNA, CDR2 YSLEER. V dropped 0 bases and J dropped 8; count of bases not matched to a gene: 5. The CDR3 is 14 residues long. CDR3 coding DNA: TGCGCCAGCAGCCAAGAGGCCGGGACAGGAGGCTACACCTTC. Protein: CASSQEAGTGGYTF.

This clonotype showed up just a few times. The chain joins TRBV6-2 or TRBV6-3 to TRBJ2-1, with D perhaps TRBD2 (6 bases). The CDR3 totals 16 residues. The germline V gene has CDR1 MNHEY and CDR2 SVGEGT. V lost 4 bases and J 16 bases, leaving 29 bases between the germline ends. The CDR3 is CASSSYHTLAPVRLFF. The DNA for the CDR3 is TGTGCCAGCAGTTCCTACCACACACTAGCCCCTGTTAGACTTTTCTTC.

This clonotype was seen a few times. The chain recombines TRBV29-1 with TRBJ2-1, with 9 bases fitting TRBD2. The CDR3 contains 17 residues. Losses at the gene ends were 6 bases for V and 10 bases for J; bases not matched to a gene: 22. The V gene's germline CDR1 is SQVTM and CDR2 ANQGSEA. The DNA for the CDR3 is TGCAGCGTCGACCGGGACAGAGGACTAGCGAGAGGGTGGGAGCAGTTCTTC. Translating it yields CSVDRDRGLARGWEQFF.

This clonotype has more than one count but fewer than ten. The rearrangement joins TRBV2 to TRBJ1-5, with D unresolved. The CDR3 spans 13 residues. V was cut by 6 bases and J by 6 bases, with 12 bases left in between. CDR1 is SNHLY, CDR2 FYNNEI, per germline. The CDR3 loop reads CASSGFTRQPQHF. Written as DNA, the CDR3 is TGTGCCAGCAGCGGGTTCACACGTCAGCCCCAGCATTTT.

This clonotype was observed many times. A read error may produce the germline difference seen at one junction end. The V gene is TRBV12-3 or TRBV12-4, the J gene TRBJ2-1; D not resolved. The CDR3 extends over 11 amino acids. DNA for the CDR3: TGTGCCAGCAGTTTCTACGATGAGCAGTTCTTC. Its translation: CASSFYDEQFF.

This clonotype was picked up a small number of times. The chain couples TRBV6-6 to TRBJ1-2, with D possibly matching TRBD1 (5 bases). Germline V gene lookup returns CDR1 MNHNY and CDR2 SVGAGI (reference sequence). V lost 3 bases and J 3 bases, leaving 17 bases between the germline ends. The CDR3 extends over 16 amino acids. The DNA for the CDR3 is TGTGCCAGCAGTTATCGGGGCGGGACCATTTACTATGGCTACACCTTC. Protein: CASSYRGGTIYYGYTF.

The CDR3 region has the DNA TGCGCCAGCAGCTTGGATGTATTGGGGGCCGAGCAGTACTTC. This translates into CASSLDVLGAEQYF. The chain couples TRBV5-1 to TRBJ2-7; the D gene is possibly TRBD1 (6 bases). V was clipped by 0 bases and J by 6 bases, with 13 bases between them. CDR3 length: 14 residues. In germline, CDR1 is SGHRS, CDR2 YFSETQ.

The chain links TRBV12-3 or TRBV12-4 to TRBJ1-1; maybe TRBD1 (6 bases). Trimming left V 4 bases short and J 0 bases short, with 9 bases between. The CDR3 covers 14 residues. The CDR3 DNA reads TGTGCCAGCAGTTCCAGGGGTTTGAACACTGAAGCTTTCTTT. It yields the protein CASSSRGLNTEAFF.

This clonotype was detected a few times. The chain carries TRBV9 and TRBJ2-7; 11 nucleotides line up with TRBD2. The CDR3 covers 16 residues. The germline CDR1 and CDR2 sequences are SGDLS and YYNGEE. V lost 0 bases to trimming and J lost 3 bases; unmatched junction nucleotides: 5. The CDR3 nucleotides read TGTGCCAGCAGCGTAGCTGCTAGCGGGGGGTTCTACGAGCAGTACTTC. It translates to CASSVAASGGFYEQYF.

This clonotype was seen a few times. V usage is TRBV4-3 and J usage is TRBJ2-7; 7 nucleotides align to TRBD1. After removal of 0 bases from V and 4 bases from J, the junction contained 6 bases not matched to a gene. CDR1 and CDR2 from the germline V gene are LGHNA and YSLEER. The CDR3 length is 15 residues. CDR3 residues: CASSQDSRGSYEQYV. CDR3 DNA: TGCGCCAGCAGCCAAGATTCCAGGGGGTCTTACGAGCAGTACGTC.

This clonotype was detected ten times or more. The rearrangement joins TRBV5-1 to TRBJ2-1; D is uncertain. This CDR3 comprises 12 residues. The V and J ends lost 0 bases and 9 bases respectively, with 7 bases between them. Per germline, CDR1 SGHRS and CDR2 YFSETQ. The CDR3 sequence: CASSLGTSEQFF. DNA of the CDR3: TGCGCCAGCAGCTTGGGTACGAGTGAGCAGTTCTTC.

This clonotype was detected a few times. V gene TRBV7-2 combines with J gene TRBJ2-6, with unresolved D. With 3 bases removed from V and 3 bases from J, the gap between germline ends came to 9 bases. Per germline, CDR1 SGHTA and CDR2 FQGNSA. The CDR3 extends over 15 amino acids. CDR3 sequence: CASSLSTRGANVLTF. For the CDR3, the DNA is TGTGCCAGCAGCTTGTCGACACGTGGGGCCAACGTCCTGACTTTC.

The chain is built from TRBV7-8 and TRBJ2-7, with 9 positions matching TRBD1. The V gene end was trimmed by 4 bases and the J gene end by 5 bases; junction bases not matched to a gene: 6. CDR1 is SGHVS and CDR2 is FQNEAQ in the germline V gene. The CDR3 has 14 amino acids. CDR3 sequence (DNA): TGTGCCAGCAGCTCTCGGACAGGGGAGCACGAGCAGTACTTC. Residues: CASSSRTGEHEQYF.

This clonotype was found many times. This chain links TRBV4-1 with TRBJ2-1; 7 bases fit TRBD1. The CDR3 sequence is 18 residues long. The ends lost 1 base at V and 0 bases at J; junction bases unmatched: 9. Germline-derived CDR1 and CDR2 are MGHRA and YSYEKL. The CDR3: CASSQGQGEWDSYNEQFF. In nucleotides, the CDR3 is TGCGCCAGCAGCCAAGGACAGGGCGAATGGGACTCCTACAATGAGCAGTTCTTC.

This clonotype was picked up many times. The DNA of the CDR3 is TGTGCCAGCAGGCCTAGCGGGGATACTAGCACAGATACGCAGTATTTT. It translates to CASRPSGDTSTDTQYF. This chain uses TRBV2 with TRBJ2-3; TRBD2 matches at 9 bases. Germline CDR1 reads SNHLY; CDR2 reads FYNNEI. This CDR3 spans 16 amino acids. Germline trimming cut 6 bases from V and 0 bases from J; bases unmatched to any gene: 7.

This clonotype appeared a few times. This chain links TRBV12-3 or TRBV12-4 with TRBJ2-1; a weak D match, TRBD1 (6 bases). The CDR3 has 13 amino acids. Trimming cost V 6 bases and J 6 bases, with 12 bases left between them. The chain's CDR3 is CASRQGRINEQFF. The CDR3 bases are TGTGCCAGCAGGCAGGGGCGCATCAATGAGCAGTTCTTC.

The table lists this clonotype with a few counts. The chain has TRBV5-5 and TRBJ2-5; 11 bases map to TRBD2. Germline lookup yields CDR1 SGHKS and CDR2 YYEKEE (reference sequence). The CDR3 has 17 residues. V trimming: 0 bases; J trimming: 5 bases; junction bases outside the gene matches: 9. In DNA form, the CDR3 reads TGTGCCAGCAGCTTGGATTTAGCGGGGGGGCCTGGGGAGACCCAGTACTTC. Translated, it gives CASSLDLAGGPGETQYF.

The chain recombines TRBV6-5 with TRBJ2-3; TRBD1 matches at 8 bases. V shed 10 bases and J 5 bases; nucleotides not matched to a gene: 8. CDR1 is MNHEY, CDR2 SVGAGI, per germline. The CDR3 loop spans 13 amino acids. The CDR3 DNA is TGTGCCACTAAGACAGGGGCGGGAGATACGCAGTATTTT. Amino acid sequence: CATKTGAGDTQYF.

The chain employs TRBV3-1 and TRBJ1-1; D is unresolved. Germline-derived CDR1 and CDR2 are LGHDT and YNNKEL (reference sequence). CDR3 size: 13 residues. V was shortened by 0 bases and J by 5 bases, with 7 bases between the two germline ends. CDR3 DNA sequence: TGTGCCAGCAGCCAAGAGCTAGGAACTGAAGCTTTCTTT. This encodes CASSQELGTEAFF.

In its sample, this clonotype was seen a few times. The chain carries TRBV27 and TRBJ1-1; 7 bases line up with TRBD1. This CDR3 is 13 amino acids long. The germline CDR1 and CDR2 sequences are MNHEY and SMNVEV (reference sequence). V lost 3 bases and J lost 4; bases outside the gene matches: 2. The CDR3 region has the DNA TGTGCCAGCAGTTTCCGGGACAGCACTGAAGCTTTCTTT. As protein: CASSFRDSTEAFF.

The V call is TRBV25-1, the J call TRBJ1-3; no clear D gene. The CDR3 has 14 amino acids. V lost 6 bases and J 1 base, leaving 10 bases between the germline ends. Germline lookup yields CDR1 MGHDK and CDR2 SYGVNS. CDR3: CASSWVGSGNTIYF. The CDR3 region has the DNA TGTGCCAGCAGCTGGGTGGGATCTGGAAACACCATATATTTT. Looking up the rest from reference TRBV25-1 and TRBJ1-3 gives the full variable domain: EADIYQTPRYLVIGTGKKITLECSQTMGHDKMYWYQQDPGMELHLIHYSYGVNSTEKGDLSSESTVSRIRTEHFPLTLESARPSHTSQYLCASSWVGSGNTIYFGEGSWLTVV.